This TCR beta chain derives from a study of OX40 agonist ivuxolimab in advanced cancers. The assay was immunoSEQ multiplex PCR, and TCRdb's table has in-frame clones only and misses some. The sample has roughly 100,000 clones, 95% to 97% seen once; the top ten hold around 2%. The CDR3 consists of 16 residues. Germline CDR1 reads SGDLS; CDR2 reads YYNGEE. V was clipped by 4 bases and J by 5 bases, with 21 bases between them. This specimen consisted of CD4+ or CD8+ T cells sorted from blood, obtained in a trial of the OX40 agonist ivuxolimab. The chain couples TRBV9 to TRBJ1-2; no clear D gene. This receptor was taken from an adult with an advanced solid tumor such as melanoma, head and neck, liver or kidney cancer. The CDR3 reads CASSLDLTAREYGYTF. The CDR3 nucleotides read TGTGCCAGCAGCTTAGATTTAACAGCGAGGGAGTATGGCTACACCTTC.